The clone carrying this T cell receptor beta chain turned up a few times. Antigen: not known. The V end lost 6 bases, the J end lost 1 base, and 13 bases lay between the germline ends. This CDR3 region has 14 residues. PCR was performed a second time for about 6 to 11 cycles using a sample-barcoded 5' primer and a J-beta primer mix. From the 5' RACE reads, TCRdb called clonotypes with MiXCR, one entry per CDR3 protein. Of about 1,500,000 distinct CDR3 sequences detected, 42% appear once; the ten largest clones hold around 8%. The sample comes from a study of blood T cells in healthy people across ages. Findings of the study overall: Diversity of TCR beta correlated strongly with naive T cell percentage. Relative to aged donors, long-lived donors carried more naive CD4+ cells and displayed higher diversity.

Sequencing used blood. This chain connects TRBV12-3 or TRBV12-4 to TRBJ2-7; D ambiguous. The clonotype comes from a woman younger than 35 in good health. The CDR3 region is CASSPGSSSYEQYF. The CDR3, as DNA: TGTGCCAGCAGCCCCGGGTCCTCATCCTACGAGCAGTACTTC.